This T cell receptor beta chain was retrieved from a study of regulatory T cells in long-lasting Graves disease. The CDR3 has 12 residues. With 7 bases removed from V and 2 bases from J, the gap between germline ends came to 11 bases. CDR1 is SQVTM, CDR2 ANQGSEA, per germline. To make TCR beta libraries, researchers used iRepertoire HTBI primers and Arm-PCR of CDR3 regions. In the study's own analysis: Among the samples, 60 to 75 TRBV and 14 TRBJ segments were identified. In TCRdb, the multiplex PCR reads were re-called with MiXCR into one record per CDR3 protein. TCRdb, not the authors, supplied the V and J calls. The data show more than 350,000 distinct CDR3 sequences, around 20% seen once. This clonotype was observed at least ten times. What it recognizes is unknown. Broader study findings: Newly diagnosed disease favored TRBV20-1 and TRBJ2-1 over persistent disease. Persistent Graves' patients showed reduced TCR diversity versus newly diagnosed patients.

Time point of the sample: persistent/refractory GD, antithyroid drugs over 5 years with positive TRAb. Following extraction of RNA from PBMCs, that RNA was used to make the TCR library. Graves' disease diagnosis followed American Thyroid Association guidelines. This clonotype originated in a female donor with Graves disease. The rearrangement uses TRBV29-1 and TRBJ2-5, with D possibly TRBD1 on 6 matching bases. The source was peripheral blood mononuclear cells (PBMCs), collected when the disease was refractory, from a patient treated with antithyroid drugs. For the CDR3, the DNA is TGCAGCGGAAGCAGGGGTCAAGAGACCCAGTACTTC. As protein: CSGSRGQETQYF.